Below, 19 T cell receptor beta chains from the same sample are listed, as sequenced in a study of a mutant IDH1 vaccine in newly diagnosed glioma (dated by TCRdb to the early 2020s). Which antigens these TCRs recognize remains unknown. The sample's time point label, in plain terms: week 35, safety follow-up. A 20-mer mutant IDH1 peptide at 300 micrograms in Montanide made up each vaccine dose, which was injected subcutaneously together with topical imiquimod. The protocol used for the library was the immunoSEQ multiplex PCR assay. TCRdb obtained this table from immuneACCESS and retained in-frame rearrangements with V and J assigned. These tables miss some clones; where compared with another copy, unresolved V genes account for less than half of the shortfall, and the remainder is unexplained. In this sample the table shows under 35,000 clones, over 60% of which occur a single time. The ten largest clones represent just over 7.5% of the sample.

The sequencing here drew on PBMCs, taken from a glioma patient whose treatment included an IDH1 peptide vaccine. These receptors all stem from a man aged 50-60 years with glioma.

The chain employs TRBV6-5 and TRBJ1-3, with a tentative D call TRBD1 (5 bases). Germline V CDR1 and CDR2: MNHEY, SVGAGI. Trimming removed 8 bases at V and 4 bases at J, with 18 bases between. The CDR3 has 15 amino acids. The CDR3 DNA follows: TGTGCCAGCCGCGGGGCAGGGAGTGAAGGAAACACCATATATTTT. As protein: CASRGAGSEGNTIYF.

This clone was detected only a few times. J is TRBJ1-1 and V is TRBV2; D is unresolved. V was shortened by 5 bases and J by 4 bases, with 11 bases between the two germline ends. This CDR3 contains 13 residues. Germline V CDR1 and CDR2: SNHLY, FYNNEI. The DNA of the CDR3 is TGTGCCAGCAGTTGGACCTGGGGCACTGAAGCTTTCTTT. Translating it yields CASSWTWGTEAFF.

This clone was counted only a few times. The rearrangement uses TRBV19 and TRBJ1-2; D is ambiguous. The germline V and J ends were trimmed by 0 bases and 4 bases, with 9 bases remaining between them. CDR1 is LNHDA and CDR2 is SQIVND in the germline V gene (reference sequence). The CDR3 is 14 residues long. CDR3 region: CASSIDHNSYGYTF. The CDR3 coding sequence is TGTGCCAGTAGTATAGACCATAACAGCTATGGCTACACCTTC. Full variable domain (remainder filled in from reference TRBV19 and TRBJ1-2): DGGITQSPKYLFRKEGQNVTLSCEQNLNHDAMYWYRQDPGQGLRLIYYSQIVNDFQKGDIAEGYSVSREKKESFPLTVTSAQKNPTAFYLCASSIDHNSYGYTFGSGTRLTVV.

The count of this clone is one. This chain joins TRBV18 and TRBJ2-5, with D perhaps TRBD1 (5 bases). The germline V gene has CDR1 KGHSH and CDR2 LQKENI. Deletions cut 6 bases from V and 4 bases from J, with 18 bases between. The CDR3 covers 15 residues. The chain's CDR3 is CASSPNQGLGETQYF. In DNA form, the CDR3 reads TGTGCCAGCTCGCCAAATCAGGGATTGGGAGAGACCCAGTACTTC.

DNA for the CDR3: TGTGCCAGCAGCTATCCCGGGACTAGCAGCGATGAGCAGTTCTTC. Translated: CASSYPGTSSDEQFF. The rearrangement joins TRBV7-9 to TRBJ2-1, with TRBD2 matching 9 bases. The CDR3 totals 15 residues. The germline V gene encodes CDR1 SEHNR and CDR2 FQNEAQ (reference sequence). Losses at the gene ends were 4 bases for V and 8 bases for J; bases not matched to a gene: 9.

A single count supports this clone. The chain joins TRBV7-9 to TRBJ1-6, with a weak D call TRBD1 (6 bases). This CDR3 region has 13 residues. CDR1 is SEHNR and CDR2 is FQNEAQ in the germline V gene (reference sequence). Trimming took off 7 bases at V and 9 bases at J, with 13 bases between the two ends. The CDR3 DNA reads TGTGCCAGCAACCAGGGAGGGGGTTCACCCCTCCACTTT. It specifies CASNQGGGSPLHF.

The chain recombines TRBV2 with TRBJ2-5; the D gene is possibly TRBD1 (5 bases). There are 13 residues in the CDR3. From germline, CDR1 is SNHLY and CDR2 FYNNEI. V lost 4 bases, J lost 1 base, and 7 bases lay in between. The CDR3 nucleotides read TGTGCCAGCAGTGTAGGGGTCCAAGAGACCCAGTACTTC. It codes for CASSVGVQETQYF.

V is TRBV21-1 and J is TRBJ2-5; the table calls TRBD2, which could not be checked here. TRBV21-1 represents a pseudogene. The CDR3 covers 14 residues. CDR3 in DNA: TGTGCCAGCAGGAAACTAGCATCCCCCGAGACCCAGTACTTC. This sequence encodes CASRKLASPETQYF.

The chain uses TRBV10-3 and TRBJ1-1; no reliable D call. The CDR3 spans 14 residues. CDR1 and CDR2 from the germline V gene are ENHRY and SYGVKD. V lost 6 bases and J 3 bases, leaving 14 bases between the germline ends. This chain's CDR3 is CAIREVGRDTEAFF. Written as DNA, the CDR3 is TGTGCCATCAGGGAAGTGGGCCGGGACACTGAAGCTTTCTTT.

The chain recombines TRBV5-6 with TRBJ2-3; D unclear. The CDR3 runs 12 residues. Germline loops: CDR1 SGHDT, CDR2 YYEEEE. Trimming took 0 bases from V and 6 from J, leaving 5 bases between them. The CDR3, as DNA: TGTGCCAGCAGCTTGGTAACGGATACGCAGTATTTT. Protein sequence: CASSLVTDTQYF.

This rearrangement joins TRBV9 to TRBJ2-1, with unresolved D. The length of the CDR3 is 11 residues. Per the germline V gene, CDR1 is SGDLS and CDR2 is YYNGEE. V was trimmed by 3 bases and J by 8 bases, leaving 6 bases between them. The CDR3 is CASSGMHEQFF. Here the CDR3 DNA reads TGTGCCAGCAGCGGAATGCATGAGCAGTTCTTC. The whole variable domain, filled in from reference TRBV9 and TRBJ2-1, reads DSGVTQTPKHLITATGQRVTLRCSPRSGDLSVYWYQQSLDQGLQFLIQYYNGEERAKGNILERFSAQQFPDLHSELNLSSLELGDSALYFCASSGMHEQFFGPGTRLTVL.

A single count supports this clone. The CDR3 coding sequence is TGTGCCAGTAAGCAGTATGGCTACACCTTC. Translating gives CASKQYGYTF. This chain connects TRBV19 to TRBJ1-2; the D is unclear. Trimming cost V 7 bases and J 5 bases, with 5 bases left between them. CDR3 length: 10 amino acids. Per germline, CDR1 LNHDA and CDR2 SQIVND (reference sequence).

This chain uses TRBV27 with TRBJ1-2; D gene ambiguous. Trimming pared 2 bases from V and 4 bases from J, leaving 11 bases between. The germline V gene has CDR1 MNHEY and CDR2 SMNVEV (reference sequence). This CDR3 has 14 residues. The CDR3 loop is CASSLERAAYGYTF. DNA for the CDR3: TGTGCCAGCAGTTTAGAGCGGGCAGCCTATGGCTACACCTTC.

The rearrangement joins TRBV5-1 to TRBJ1-2; D not certain. CDR1 is SGHRS, CDR2 YFSETQ, per germline. This CDR3 is 13 amino acids long. V was pared by 0 bases and J by 6 bases, with 9 bases between. The CDR3: CASSLAGYNGYTF. CDR3 coding DNA: TGCGCCAGCAGCTTGGCTGGCTACAATGGCTACACCTTC.

The chain combines TRBV2 with TRBJ1-5; D call uncertain. Trimming removed 3 bases from V and 1 base from J, with 7 bases in between. CDR1 and CDR2 (germline): SNHLY, FYNNEI. This CDR3 has 14 residues. DNA of the CDR3: TGTGCCAGCAGTGATGGGTTGAGCAATCAGCCCCAGCATTTT. This encodes CASSDGLSNQPQHF.

This chain connects TRBV20-1 to TRBJ2-6; no clear D gene. In germline, CDR1 is DFQATT, CDR2 SNEGSKA (reference sequence). V was pared by 5 bases and J by 5 bases, with 4 bases between. This CDR3 is built from 11 residues. The CDR3 region is CSASRANVLTF. As DNA, the CDR3 is TGCAGTGCTTCCCGGGCCAACGTCCTGACTTTC.

This chain connects TRBV29-1 to TRBJ2-3; D may be TRBD2 (7 bases). This CDR3 contains 13 residues. CDR1 and CDR2 (germline): SQVTM, ANQGSEA. CDR3 sequence: CTYREGGTDTQYF. The CDR3 coding sequence is TGCACCTACAGGGAGGGAGGCACAGATACGCAGTATTTT.

About this clone itself: A read error may produce the germline difference seen at one junction end. This chain connects TRBV6-1 to TRBJ2-1; D not resolved. Germline CDR1 reads MNHNS; CDR2 reads SASEGT. This CDR3 comprises 12 residues. The CDR3 nucleotides read TGTGCCAGCAGACCAAACTACAGTGAGCAGTTCTTC. Protein: CASRPNYSEQFF.

The chain links TRBV5-1 to TRBJ1-4; D gene unclear. Germline V CDR1 and CDR2: SGHRS, YFSETQ. V dropped 3 bases and J dropped 8 bases, with 14 bases sitting between them. The CDR3 consists of 14 residues. CDR3 nucleotide sequence: TGCGCCAGCAGCTACGTGGGCCTGAAAGAAAAACTGTTTTTT. Residues: CASSYVGLKEKLFF.